A single sample gave rise to the 13 T cell receptor beta chains below, sequenced in a study of T-cell reconstitution after alpha-beta-depleted transplantation in children. Unique molecular identifiers were incorporated during preparation of the TCRbeta library. TCRdb reprocessed the PCR reads via MiXCR and lists one record per CDR3 protein. This sample has 500,000 or so distinct CDR3 sequences, with about an eighth found just once. This specimen was PBMCs, mostly from graft donor cells, taken 180 days after TCRalphabeta/CD19-depleted stem cell transplant. Receptors were obtained from a female patient aged 2-9 years who had a stem cell transplant for aplastic anemia, so the T cells may come from the graft donor.

This clonotype has a handful of counts. The chain employs TRBV20-1 and TRBJ1-6, with D uncertain. Trimming left V 4 bases short and J 8 bases short, with 9 bases between. This CDR3 has 12 amino acids. Per germline, CDR1 DFQATT and CDR2 SNEGSKA (reference sequence). The CDR3 DNA reads TGCAGTGCTAACGGGGATCATTCACCCCTCCACTTT. It translates to CSANGDHSPLHF.

J is TRBJ2-3 and V is TRBV5-6, with D hard to call. The CDR3 runs 16 residues. Germline CDR1 is SGHDT and CDR2 is YYEEEE. The ends were cut back, 0 bases at V and 1 base at J, with 12 bases in the middle. For the CDR3, the DNA is TGTGCCAGCAGCTTGGCGGTCAACCCTGGCACAGATACGCAGTATTTT. Translation gives CASSLAVNPGTDTQYF.

The chain is built from TRBV2 and TRBJ2-7; D remains ambiguous. Germline CDR1 and CDR2: SNHLY and FYNNEI. V was cut by 6 bases and J by 2 bases, with 14 bases left in between. The CDR3 consists of 14 residues. In DNA form, the CDR3 reads TGTGCCAGCAGATGGACGGAAGGAACCTACGAGCAGTACTTC. Translated: CASRWTEGTYEQYF.

This clonotype was observed a handful of times. This chain joins TRBV5-1 and TRBJ2-1, with 7 bases identical to TRBD2. Germline V CDR1 and CDR2: SGHRS, YFSETQ. V shed 1 base and J 10 bases; nucleotides not matched to a gene: 5. CDR3 size: 13 residues. The chain's CDR3 is CASSLSGVWEQFF. The CDR3 bases are TGCGCCAGCAGCTTGAGCGGGGTCTGGGAGCAGTTCTTC.

This clonotype has just a few counts. The rearrangement uses TRBV6-2 or TRBV6-3 and TRBJ1-5; 9 nucleotides align to TRBD1. Germline assignment: CDR1 MNHEY and CDR2 SVGEGT. The ends lost 2 bases at V and 1 base at J; junction bases unmatched: 3. The CDR3 runs to 16 residues. The CDR3 DNA reads TGTGCCAGCAGTTACCAGGGACAGGGCAGCAATCAGCCCCAGCATTTT. This gives the protein CASSYQGQGSNQPQHF.

V is TRBV3-1 and J is TRBJ1-5; unclear D gene. V shed 2 bases and J shed 2 bases, with 4 bases lying between them. The CDR3 is 13 residues long. CDR1 and CDR2 (germline): LGHDT, YNNKEL (reference sequence). CDR3 in amino acids: CASSQFGNQPQHF. Here the CDR3 DNA reads TGTGCCAGCAGCCAATTCGGCAATCAGCCCCAGCATTTT.

This clonotype turned up a few times. This chain joins TRBV20-1 and TRBJ2-7, with D possibly being TRBD1 (5 bases). Per the germline V gene, CDR1 is DFQATT and CDR2 is SNEGSKA (reference sequence). The CDR3 covers 14 residues. V lost 2 bases and J 2 bases, leaving 13 bases between the germline ends. The CDR3 loop reads CSARRSGKPYEQYV. CDR3 DNA sequence: TGCAGTGCTAGAAGGTCAGGGAAACCCTACGAGCAGTACGTC.

This chain connects TRBV4-3 to TRBJ1-1; D is unclear. The CDR3 contains 13 residues. Per germline, CDR1 LGHNA and CDR2 YSLEER. V was shortened by 0 bases and J by 5 bases, with 7 bases between the two germline ends. The CDR3 DNA sequence: TGCGCCAGCAGCCAAGAATATGGAACTGAAGCTTTCTTT. It translates to CASSQEYGTEAFF.

V is TRBV13 and J is TRBJ2-5; 10 bases are shared with TRBD2. The germline gives CDR1 PRHDT, CDR2 FYEKMQ (reference sequence). V was pared by 2 bases and J by 5 bases, with 8 bases of the junction left unmatched. The length of the CDR3 is 16 residues. This chain's CDR3 is CASSLSGRAPHETQYF. CDR3 coding DNA: TGTGCCAGCAGCTTAAGCGGGAGGGCCCCCCACGAGACCCAGTACTTC.

This clonotype was picked up a small number of times. The chain couples TRBV10-3 to TRBJ2-1; TRBD2 matches at 9 bases. Trimming cost V 1 base and J 0 bases; bases outside gene matches: 13. The CDR3 extends over 20 amino acids. Per the germline V gene, CDR1 is ENHRY and CDR2 is SYGVKD. The CDR3 DNA reads as TGTGCCATCAGTGAGTTTGACGCTAGCGGGATAATTAGCTCCTACAATGAGCAGTTCTTC. Translating it yields CAISEFDASGIISSYNEQFF.

This clonotype was seen only a few times. The chain carries TRBV5-1 and TRBJ2-7; D tentatively fits TRBD1 or TRBD2 (5 bases each). With 3 bases removed from V and 7 bases from J, the gap between germline ends came to 23 bases. This CDR3 is built from 16 residues. Germline V gene sequence: CDR1 SGHRS, CDR2 YFSETQ. The CDR3 nucleotides are TGCGCCAGCAGCTGCATCGGACTTTTTCTAGGGACGGAGCAGTACTTC. The encoded protein is CASSCIGLFLGTEQYF.

In this sample, this clonotype turned up many times. The gene calls are TRBV10-3 and TRBJ2-5; a weak D match, TRBD2 (6 bases). The V end was cut by 3 bases, the J end by 5 bases, with 10 bases between. CDR1 and CDR2 (germline): ENHRY, SYGVKD. This CDR3 contains 13 residues. This CDR3 reads CAISDLGRETQYF. CDR3 nucleotides: TGTGCCATCAGTGATCTGGGGAGGGAGACCCAGTACTTC.

The gene calls are TRBV27 and TRBJ1-1; D is unresolved. Germline lookup yields CDR1 MNHEY and CDR2 SMNVEV (reference sequence). Trimming left V 2 bases short and J 4 bases short, with 14 bases between. This CDR3 spans 15 amino acids. CDR3 DNA sequence: TGTGCCAGCAGTTTAGGGTTTGGGGAGGGCACTGAAGCTTTCTTT. This sequence encodes CASSLGFGEGTEAFF.